This T cell receptor beta chain was obtained from a study of blood T cell repertoires in COVID-19. Study-level information: The United States, Italy and Spain provided the acute and convalescent COVID-19 samples.

This clone turned up a few times. Sequencing was performed with immunoSEQ multiplex PCR; in TCRdb, only in-frame clones are kept and a portion is missing. The sample has 390,000 or so clones, about 87% seen once. This CDR3 comprises 17 residues. This TCR was sampled from a woman between 50 and 59 years old who had recovered from COVID-19. The chain couples TRBV1 to TRBJ1-3; TRBD1, the table's D call, was not compared with the DNA. TRBV1 is annotated as a pseudogene. Sequenced input: PBMCs or T cells enriched from blood (not recorded which). This CDR3 is CTSSPGKDGYSGNTIYF. CDR3 bases: TGCACCAGCAGCCCAGGGAAAGACGGCTACTCTGGAAACACCATATATTTT.